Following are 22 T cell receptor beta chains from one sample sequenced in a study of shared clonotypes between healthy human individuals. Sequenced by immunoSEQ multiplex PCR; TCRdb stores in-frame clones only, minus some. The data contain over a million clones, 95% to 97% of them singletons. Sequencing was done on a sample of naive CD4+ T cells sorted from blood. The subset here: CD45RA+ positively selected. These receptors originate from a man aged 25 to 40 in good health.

The chain's CDR3 is CASSPVETNQPQHF. DNA of the CDR3: TGTGCCAGCTCACCAGTGGAGACAAATCAGCCCCAGCATTTT. This rearrangement joins TRBV18 to TRBJ1-5, with no clear D. Germline V gene sequence: CDR1 KGHSH, CDR2 LQKENI. The length of the CDR3 is 14 residues. Trimming shortened V by 2 bases and J by 4 bases, and 9 bases separated the two germline ends.

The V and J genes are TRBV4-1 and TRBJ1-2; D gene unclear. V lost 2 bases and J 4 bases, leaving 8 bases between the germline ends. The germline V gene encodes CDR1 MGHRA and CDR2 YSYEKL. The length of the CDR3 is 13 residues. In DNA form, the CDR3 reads TGCGCCAGCAGCCAATCGGCACTCTATGGCTACACCTTC. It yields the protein CASSQSALYGYTF.

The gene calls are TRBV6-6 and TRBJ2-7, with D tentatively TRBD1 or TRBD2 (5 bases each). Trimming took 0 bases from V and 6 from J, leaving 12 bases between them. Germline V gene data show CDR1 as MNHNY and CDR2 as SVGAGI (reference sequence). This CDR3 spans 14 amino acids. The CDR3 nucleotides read TGTGCCAGCAGTTACTCCCCTTGGGGGTTCGAGCAGTACTTC. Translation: CASSYSPWGFEQYF.

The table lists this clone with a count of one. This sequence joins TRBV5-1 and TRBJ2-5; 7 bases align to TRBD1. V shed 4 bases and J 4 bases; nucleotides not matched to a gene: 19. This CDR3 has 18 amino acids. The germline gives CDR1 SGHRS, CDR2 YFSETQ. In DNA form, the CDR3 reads TGCGCCAGCAGCCCTTTCGGGACAGCCAGGATCACGGGAGAGACCCAGTACTTC. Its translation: CASSPFGTARITGETQYF. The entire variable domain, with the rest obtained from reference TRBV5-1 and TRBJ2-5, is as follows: KAGVTQTPRYLIKTRGQQVTLSCSPISGHRSVSWYQQTPGQGLQFLFEYFSETQRNKGNFPGRFSGRQFSNSRSEMNVSTLELGDSALYLCASSPFGTARITGETQYFGPGTRLLVL.

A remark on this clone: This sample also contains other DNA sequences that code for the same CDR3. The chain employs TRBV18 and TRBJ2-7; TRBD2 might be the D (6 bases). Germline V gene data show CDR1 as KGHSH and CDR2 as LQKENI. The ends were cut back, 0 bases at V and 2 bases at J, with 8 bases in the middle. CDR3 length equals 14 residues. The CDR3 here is CASSPPAGTYEQYF. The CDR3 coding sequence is TGTGCCAGCTCACCACCGGCGGGAACCTACGAGCAGTACTTC.

The CDR3 sequence is CASSLRRGTYEQYF. Here the CDR3 DNA reads TGTGCCAGCAGTTTAAGGCGGGGGACCTACGAGCAGTACTTC. The chain carries TRBV28 and TRBJ2-7; TRBD2 agrees at 7 bases. CDR1 is MDHEN, CDR2 SYDVKM, per germline. J lost 2 bases, V lost 2 bases, and 3 bases had no gene match. The CDR3 extends over 14 amino acids.

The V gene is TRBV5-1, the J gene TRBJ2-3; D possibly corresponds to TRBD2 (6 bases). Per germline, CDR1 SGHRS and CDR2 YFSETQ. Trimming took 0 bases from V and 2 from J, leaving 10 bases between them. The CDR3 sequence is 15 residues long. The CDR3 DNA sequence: TGCGCCAGCAGCTTGGACTGGACTAACACAGATACGCAGTATTTT. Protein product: CASSLDWTNTDTQYF. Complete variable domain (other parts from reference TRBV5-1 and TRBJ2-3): KAGVTQTPRYLIKTRGQQVTLSCSPISGHRSVSWYQQTPGQGLQFLFEYFSETQRNKGNFPGRFSGRQFSNSRSEMNVSTLELGDSALYLCASSLDWTNTDTQYFGPGTRLTVL.

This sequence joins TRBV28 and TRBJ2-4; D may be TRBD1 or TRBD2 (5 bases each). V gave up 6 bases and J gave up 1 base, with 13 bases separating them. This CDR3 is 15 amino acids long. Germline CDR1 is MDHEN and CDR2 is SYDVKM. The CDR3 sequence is CASSWDRRAKNIQYF. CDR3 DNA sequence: TGTGCCAGCAGCTGGGACCGCCGGGCCAAAAACATTCAGTACTTC.

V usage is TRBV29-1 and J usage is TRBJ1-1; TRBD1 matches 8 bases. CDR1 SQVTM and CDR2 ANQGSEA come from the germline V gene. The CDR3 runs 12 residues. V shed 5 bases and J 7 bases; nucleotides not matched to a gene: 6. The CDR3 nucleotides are TGCAGCGTTCAAGGACAGGGCGATGAAGCTTTCTTT. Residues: CSVQGQGDEAFF. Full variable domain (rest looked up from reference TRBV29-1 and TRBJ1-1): SAVISQKPSRDICQRGTSLTIQCQVDSQVTMMFWYRQQPGQSLTLIATANQGSEATYESGFVIDKFPISRPNLTFSTLTVSNMSPEDSSIYLCSVQGQGDEAFFGQGTRLTVV.

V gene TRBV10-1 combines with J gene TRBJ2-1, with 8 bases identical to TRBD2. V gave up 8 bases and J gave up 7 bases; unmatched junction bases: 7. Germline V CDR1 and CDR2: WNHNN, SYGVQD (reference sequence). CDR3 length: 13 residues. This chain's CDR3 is CASREGPGNEQFF. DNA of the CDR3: TGCGCCAGCCGGGAGGGCCCGGGTAATGAGCAGTTCTTC.

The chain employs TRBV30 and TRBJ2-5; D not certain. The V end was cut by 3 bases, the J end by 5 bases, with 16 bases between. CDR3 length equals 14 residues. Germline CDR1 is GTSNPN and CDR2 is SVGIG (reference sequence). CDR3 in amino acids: CAWSLRPLLETQYF. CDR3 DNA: TGTGCCTGGAGCCTCAGGCCATTGCTGGAGACCCAGTACTTC.

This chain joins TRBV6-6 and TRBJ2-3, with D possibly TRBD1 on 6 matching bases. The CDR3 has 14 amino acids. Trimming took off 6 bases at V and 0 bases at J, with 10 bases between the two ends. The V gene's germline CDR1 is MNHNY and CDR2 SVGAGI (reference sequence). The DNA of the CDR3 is TGTGCCAGCAGACAGGGTTGGAGCACAGATACGCAGTATTTT. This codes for CASRQGWSTDTQYF.

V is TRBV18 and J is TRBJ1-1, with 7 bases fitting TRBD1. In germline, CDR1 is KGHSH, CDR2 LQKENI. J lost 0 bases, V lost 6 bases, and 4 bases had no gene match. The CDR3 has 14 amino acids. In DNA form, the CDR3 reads TGTGCCAGCTCGGGGGACAGCATGAACACTGAAGCTTTCTTT. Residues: CASSGDSMNTEAFF.

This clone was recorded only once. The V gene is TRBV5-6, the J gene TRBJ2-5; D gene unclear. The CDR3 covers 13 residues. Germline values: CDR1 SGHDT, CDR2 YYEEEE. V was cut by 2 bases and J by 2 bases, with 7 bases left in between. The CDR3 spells CASSLKNQETQYF. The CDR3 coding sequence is TGTGCCAGCAGCTTAAAAAATCAAGAGACCCAGTACTTC. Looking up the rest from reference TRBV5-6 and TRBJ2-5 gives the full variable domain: DAGVTQSPTHLIKTRGQQVTLRCSPKSGHDTVSWYQQALGQGPQFIFQYYEEEERQRGNFPDRFSGHQFPNYSSELNVNALLLGDSALYLCASSLKNQETQYFGPGTRLLVL.

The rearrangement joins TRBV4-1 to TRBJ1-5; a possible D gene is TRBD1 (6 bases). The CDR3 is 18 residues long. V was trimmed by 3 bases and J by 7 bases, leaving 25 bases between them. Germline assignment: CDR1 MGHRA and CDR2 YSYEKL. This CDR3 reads CASSHPKSSGTSDQPQHF. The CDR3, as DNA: TGCGCCAGCAGCCACCCTAAGAGCTCCGGGACATCTGACCAGCCCCAGCATTTT.

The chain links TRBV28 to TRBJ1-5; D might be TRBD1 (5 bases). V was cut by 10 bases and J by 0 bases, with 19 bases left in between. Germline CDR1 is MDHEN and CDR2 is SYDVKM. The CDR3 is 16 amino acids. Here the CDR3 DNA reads TGTGCCACCACCAAGGGGCTCGCATATAGCAATCAGCCCCAGCATTTT. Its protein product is CATTKGLAYSNQPQHF.

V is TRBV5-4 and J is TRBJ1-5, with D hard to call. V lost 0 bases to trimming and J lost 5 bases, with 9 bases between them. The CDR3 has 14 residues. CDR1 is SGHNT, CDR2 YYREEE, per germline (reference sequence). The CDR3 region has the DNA TGTGCCAGCAGCTTGGAGGGTGAGGATCAGCCCCAGCATTTT. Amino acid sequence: CASSLEGEDQPQHF. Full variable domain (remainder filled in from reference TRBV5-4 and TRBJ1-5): ETGVTQSPTHLIKTRGQQVTLRCSSQSGHNTVSWYQQALGQGPQFIFQYYREEENGRGNFPPRFSGLQFPNYSSELNVNALELDDSALYLCASSLEGEDQPQHFGDGTRLSIL.

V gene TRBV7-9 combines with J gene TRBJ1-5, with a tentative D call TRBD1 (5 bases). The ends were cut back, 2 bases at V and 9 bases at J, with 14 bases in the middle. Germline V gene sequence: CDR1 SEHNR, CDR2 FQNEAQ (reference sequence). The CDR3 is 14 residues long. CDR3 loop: CASSLSDSPGPQHF. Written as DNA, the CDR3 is TGTGCCAGCAGCTTAAGCGACAGCCCAGGGCCCCAGCATTTT.

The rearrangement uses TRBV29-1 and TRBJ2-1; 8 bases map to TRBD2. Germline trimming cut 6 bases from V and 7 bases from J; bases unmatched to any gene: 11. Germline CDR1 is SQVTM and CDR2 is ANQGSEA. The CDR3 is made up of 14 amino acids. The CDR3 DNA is TGCAGCGTGGGACCGGGACTAGGATTTAATGAGCAGTTCTTC. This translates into CSVGPGLGFNEQFF.

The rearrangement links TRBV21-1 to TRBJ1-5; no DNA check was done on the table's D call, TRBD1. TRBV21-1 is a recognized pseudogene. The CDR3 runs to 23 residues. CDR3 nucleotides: TGTGCCAGCAGCAAAGTTAATACGGTTGGGGTACAGGGGGACCTCTTTAGCAATCAGCCCCAGCATTTT. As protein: CASSKVNTVGVQGDLFSNQPQHF.

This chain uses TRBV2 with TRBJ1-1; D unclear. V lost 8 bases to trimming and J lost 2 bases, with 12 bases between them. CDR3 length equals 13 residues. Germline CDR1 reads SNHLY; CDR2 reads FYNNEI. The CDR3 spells CASGGEYNTEAFF. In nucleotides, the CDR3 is TGTGCCAGCGGTGGAGAGTACAACACTGAAGCTTTCTTT.

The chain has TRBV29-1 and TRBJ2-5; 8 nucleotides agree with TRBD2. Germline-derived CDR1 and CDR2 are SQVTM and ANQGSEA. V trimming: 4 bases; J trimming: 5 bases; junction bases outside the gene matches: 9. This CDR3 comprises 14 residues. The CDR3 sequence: CSVVTGGAGETQYF. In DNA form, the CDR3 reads TGCAGCGTTGTCACCGGGGGGGCCGGGGAGACCCAGTACTTC.